Presented here are 8 T cell receptor beta chains from one specimen sequenced in a study of tumor-infiltrating lymphocytes in primary liver carcinoma. A constant-region primer served to make TCR beta cDNA from around 540 ng total RNA. Three-round nested multiplex PCR performed with slightly modified ARM-PCR produced the TCR beta libraries. For around 9 cycles apiece, the opening two PCR rounds ran with TRBV1-TRBV30 forward primers and a C-beta reverse primer. Each CDR3 protein gets one entry after TCRdb re-called the multiplex PCR reads with MiXCR. The sample lists about 300,000 distinct CDR3 sequences; approximately 65% were seen once. Blood RNA came from unsorted whole blood; germline DNA was also extracted. Sequenced sample: peripheral blood. Receptors were obtained from a middle-aged man with primary liver carcinoma and hepatitis B virus infection.

The table lists this clonotype with a few counts. This sequence joins TRBV5-4 and TRBJ2-3, with TRBD2 identical over 8 bases. V lost 0 bases, J lost 3 bases, and 6 bases stayed unmatched. CDR3 length equals 16 residues. Germline V gives CDR1 SGHNT, CDR2 YYREEE (reference sequence). The CDR3 reads CASSLATSGSTDTQYF. The DNA of the CDR3 is TGTGCCAGCAGCTTGGCCACTAGCGGCTCAACAGATACGCAGTATTTT.

Many counts were recorded for this clonotype. The chain combines TRBV30 with TRBJ1-4; possible D gene TRBD1, 5 bases. This CDR3 is 14 amino acids long. CDR1 and CDR2 from the germline V gene are GTSNPN and SVGIG (reference sequence). The V end was cut by 7 bases, the J end by 4 bases, with 16 bases between. This chain's CDR3 is CAYSMRGINEKLFF. The CDR3 bases are TGTGCCTACTCCATGCGGGGGATTAATGAAAAACTGTTTTTT.

As regards this clonotype: This may be a read error: a much more frequent sequence differs by one nucleotide. The chain is built from TRBV6-1 and TRBJ1-5; no reliable D call. The CDR3 runs to 13 residues. Germline CDR1 MNHNS, CDR2 SASEGT. Between the trimmed V and J ends, which lost 5 bases and 3 bases, there was a span of 8 bases. In DNA form, the CDR3 reads TGTGCCAGCAGTTTTCACAACAATCAGCCCCAGCATTTT. Residues: CASSFHNNQPQHF.

This rearrangement joins TRBV10-3 to TRBJ2-7; 8 bases are shared with TRBD2. This CDR3 region has 14 residues. The germline gives CDR1 ENHRY, CDR2 SYGVKD. V lost 11 bases to trimming and J lost 3 bases; unmatched junction nucleotides: 12. The CDR3 loop reads CASAREGVIYEQYF. DNA of the CDR3: TGTGCCTCAGCCCGGGAGGGAGTCATCTACGAGCAGTACTTC.

For this clonotype: Being one base from a much bigger clone, this may be a read error. This sequence joins TRBV4-1 and TRBJ1-1; a possible D gene is TRBD1 (5 bases). V was pared by 5 bases and J by 4 bases, with 20 bases between. Looked up from germline, CDR1 is MGHRA and CDR2 is YSYEKL. This CDR3 is built from 16 residues. CDR3 in amino acids: CASSTLAGGAGTEAFF. As DNA, the CDR3 is TGCGCCAGCAGCACCCTGGCTGGAGGGGCTGGCACTGAAGCTTTCTTT.

The chain couples TRBV5-1 to TRBJ1-4, with D unclear. V lost 3 bases and J lost 8, with 17 bases in between. Germline CDR1 is SGHRS and CDR2 is YFSETQ. CDR3 length equals 15 residues. The CDR3 loop is CASSYNPTEGEKLFF. The CDR3 DNA follows: TGCGCCAGCAGCTACAACCCTACAGAGGGCGAAAAACTGTTTTTT.

The J gene is TRBJ1-2, the V gene TRBV21-1; TRBD1, the table's D call, was not compared with the DNA. TRBV21-1 has pseudogene status. The CDR3 runs 14 residues. The DNA for the CDR3 is TGTGCCAGCAGCAGGGACAGGGGGAGGTATGGCTACACCTTC. It translates to CASSRDRGRYGYTF.

Remarks on this clonotype: The final CDR3 position lacks the conserved phenylalanine or tryptophan, pointing to a likely read error. V gene TRBV20-1 combines with J gene TRBJ2-7; TRBD2 matches 7 bases. Germline-derived CDR1 and CDR2 are DFQATT and SNEGSKA (reference sequence). V dropped 6 bases and J dropped 6; count of bases not matched to a gene: 8. The CDR3 has 12 amino acids. The CDR3 DNA is TGCAGTGCCCTCCCTGGGGGGGGCGAGCAGTACCTC. Residues: CSALPGGGEQYL.